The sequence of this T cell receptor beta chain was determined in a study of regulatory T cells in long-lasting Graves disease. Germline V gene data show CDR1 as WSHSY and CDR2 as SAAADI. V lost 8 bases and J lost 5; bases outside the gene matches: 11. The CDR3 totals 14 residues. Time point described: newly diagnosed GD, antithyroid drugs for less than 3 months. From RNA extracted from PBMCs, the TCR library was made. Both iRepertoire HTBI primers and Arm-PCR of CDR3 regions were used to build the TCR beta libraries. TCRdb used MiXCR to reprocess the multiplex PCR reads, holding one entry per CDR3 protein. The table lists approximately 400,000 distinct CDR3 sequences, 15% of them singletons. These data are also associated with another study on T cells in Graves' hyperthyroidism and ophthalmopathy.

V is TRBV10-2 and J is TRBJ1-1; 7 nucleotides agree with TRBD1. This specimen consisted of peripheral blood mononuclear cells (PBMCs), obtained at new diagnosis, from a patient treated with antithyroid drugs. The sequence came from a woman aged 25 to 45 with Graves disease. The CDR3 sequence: CASGNGQGETEAFF. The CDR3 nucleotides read TGCGCCAGCGGCAATGGGCAGGGGGAGACTGAAGCTTTCTTT.